The sequence of this T cell receptor (beta chain) was determined in a study of Ad26.COV2.S vaccination and SARS-CoV-2 variants (dated by TCRdb to the early 2020s). Some background on the complete study: Vaccine-arm donors were drawn from COV1001, a multicentre, randomized, double-blind, placebo-controlled phase I-IIa trial of Ad26.COV2.S in healthy adults. Investigators remained blinded to trial group allocation during experiments and outcome assessment. TCRbeta repertoire sequencing was used to assess the specificity and breadth of SARS-CoV-2-reactive T cell receptors after Ad26.COV2.S vaccination. Participants in the trial were split at random into five groups of five each, receiving low-dose or high-dose Ad26.COV2.S once or twice, or else placebo on both occasions. Ad26.COV2.S was administered intramuscularly at a dose of 5x10^10 or 1x10^11 viral particles, either as one shot or as two shots given 56 days apart. A total of 32 samples were included in the TCR-sequenced set, comprising roughly 19 Ad26.COV2.S vaccine recipients, 5 placebo recipients and 8 SARS-CoV-2 convalescent individuals.

The treatment or condition tag for this specimen amounts to: roughly 18 received Ad26.COV2.S at low or high dose, single or two shots; about 5 received placebo; per-sample allocation not given. For vaccine and placebo recipients, repertoires were sequenced using samples collected on day 63 after the first injection. In Cohort 1b, 25 adults aged 18-55 years were enrolled at a single site in Boston, USA, between 29 July and 7 August 2020. Ad26.COV2.S consisted of a replication-incompetent adenovirus type 26 vector by which a prefusion-stabilized SARS-CoV-2 spike protein from the original Wuhan strain was expressed. The germline V gene (reference sequence) sets CDR1 to SGHNT and CDR2 to YYREEE. The germline ends are 9 bases apart after V is trimmed by 4 bases and J by 2 bases. The CDR3 sequence holds 14 residues, the cysteine and phenylalanine included. Only CDR3 DNA is held: 42 bases, read in frame from base 1.

Concerning this clone itself: Its specific antigen is unknown. Base qualities were left out, and no much larger clone turns up one base away.

General findings and caveats noted by the study authors: Ad26.COV2.S recipients had higher spike-specific TCR breadth than placebo recipients (P = 0.0014). The authors noted that total T cell responses may have been underestimated by the TCR breadth and depth analyses. After vaccination, substantial breadth of spike-specific CD8+ and CD4+ T cell responses was reported. Vaccine and placebo recipients had similar non-spike TCR breadth, a finding consistent with the vaccine containing only spike. Comparing responses between vaccine doses or regimens was not something the study was powered to do.

The immunoSEQ Assay was used to sequence TCRbeta CDR3 regions. After extraction, genomic DNA underwent amplification by bias-controlled multiplex PCR, followed by high-throughput sequencing. Processing in the source paper ran as follows. To quantify the absolute abundance of each unique TCRbeta CDR3 region, sequences were collapsed and filtered. Usable DNA was measured by amplifying reference genes present in all nucleated cells, and TCRbeta template counts were normalized to that usable DNA to estimate T cell fraction. Repertoire TCRs were annotated as SARS-CoV-2-specific by exact matching of V gene, CDR3 amino acid sequence and J gene to a known reactive TCR set. The reference SARS-CoV-2 TCR set came from MIRA and was filtered for enrichment in COVID-19-positive ImmuneCODE repertoires, removing public or cross-reactive TCRs. Drawing on the MIRA antigens, annotated TCRs were analysed further at the level of specific ORF or position within ORF. Depth was the summed frequency of annotated unique rearrangements, while breadth was defined as annotated unique rearrangements over total unique productive rearrangements. Two-sided Wilcoxon rank-sum tests were used to compare TCR breadth between groups. TCRdb re-hosts the immuneACCESS table, in-frame sequences only. Its copies lack some clones; in the studies checked, an unresolved V gene accounts for under half of them, and the cause for the rest is not known. D and trimming come from the DNA, and the V and J calls and clone size come from that table. The sample table records hundreds of thousands of clones; more than 70% of these occur just once. The top ten clonotypes cover about 1.5% of the sample.

This receptor was identified in a person aged 18-60 years who received the Ad26.COV2.S COVID-19 vaccine or a placebo. This chain is built from TRBV5-4 and TRBJ1-4; tentative D gene TRBD1, with 6 bases matching. The material was peripheral blood, obtained in a trial of Ad26.COV2.S vaccine versus placebo. Here is the DNA: TGTGCCAGCAGCATACAGGGCACTAATGAAAAACTGTTTTTT. It translates as CASSIQGTNEKLFF.